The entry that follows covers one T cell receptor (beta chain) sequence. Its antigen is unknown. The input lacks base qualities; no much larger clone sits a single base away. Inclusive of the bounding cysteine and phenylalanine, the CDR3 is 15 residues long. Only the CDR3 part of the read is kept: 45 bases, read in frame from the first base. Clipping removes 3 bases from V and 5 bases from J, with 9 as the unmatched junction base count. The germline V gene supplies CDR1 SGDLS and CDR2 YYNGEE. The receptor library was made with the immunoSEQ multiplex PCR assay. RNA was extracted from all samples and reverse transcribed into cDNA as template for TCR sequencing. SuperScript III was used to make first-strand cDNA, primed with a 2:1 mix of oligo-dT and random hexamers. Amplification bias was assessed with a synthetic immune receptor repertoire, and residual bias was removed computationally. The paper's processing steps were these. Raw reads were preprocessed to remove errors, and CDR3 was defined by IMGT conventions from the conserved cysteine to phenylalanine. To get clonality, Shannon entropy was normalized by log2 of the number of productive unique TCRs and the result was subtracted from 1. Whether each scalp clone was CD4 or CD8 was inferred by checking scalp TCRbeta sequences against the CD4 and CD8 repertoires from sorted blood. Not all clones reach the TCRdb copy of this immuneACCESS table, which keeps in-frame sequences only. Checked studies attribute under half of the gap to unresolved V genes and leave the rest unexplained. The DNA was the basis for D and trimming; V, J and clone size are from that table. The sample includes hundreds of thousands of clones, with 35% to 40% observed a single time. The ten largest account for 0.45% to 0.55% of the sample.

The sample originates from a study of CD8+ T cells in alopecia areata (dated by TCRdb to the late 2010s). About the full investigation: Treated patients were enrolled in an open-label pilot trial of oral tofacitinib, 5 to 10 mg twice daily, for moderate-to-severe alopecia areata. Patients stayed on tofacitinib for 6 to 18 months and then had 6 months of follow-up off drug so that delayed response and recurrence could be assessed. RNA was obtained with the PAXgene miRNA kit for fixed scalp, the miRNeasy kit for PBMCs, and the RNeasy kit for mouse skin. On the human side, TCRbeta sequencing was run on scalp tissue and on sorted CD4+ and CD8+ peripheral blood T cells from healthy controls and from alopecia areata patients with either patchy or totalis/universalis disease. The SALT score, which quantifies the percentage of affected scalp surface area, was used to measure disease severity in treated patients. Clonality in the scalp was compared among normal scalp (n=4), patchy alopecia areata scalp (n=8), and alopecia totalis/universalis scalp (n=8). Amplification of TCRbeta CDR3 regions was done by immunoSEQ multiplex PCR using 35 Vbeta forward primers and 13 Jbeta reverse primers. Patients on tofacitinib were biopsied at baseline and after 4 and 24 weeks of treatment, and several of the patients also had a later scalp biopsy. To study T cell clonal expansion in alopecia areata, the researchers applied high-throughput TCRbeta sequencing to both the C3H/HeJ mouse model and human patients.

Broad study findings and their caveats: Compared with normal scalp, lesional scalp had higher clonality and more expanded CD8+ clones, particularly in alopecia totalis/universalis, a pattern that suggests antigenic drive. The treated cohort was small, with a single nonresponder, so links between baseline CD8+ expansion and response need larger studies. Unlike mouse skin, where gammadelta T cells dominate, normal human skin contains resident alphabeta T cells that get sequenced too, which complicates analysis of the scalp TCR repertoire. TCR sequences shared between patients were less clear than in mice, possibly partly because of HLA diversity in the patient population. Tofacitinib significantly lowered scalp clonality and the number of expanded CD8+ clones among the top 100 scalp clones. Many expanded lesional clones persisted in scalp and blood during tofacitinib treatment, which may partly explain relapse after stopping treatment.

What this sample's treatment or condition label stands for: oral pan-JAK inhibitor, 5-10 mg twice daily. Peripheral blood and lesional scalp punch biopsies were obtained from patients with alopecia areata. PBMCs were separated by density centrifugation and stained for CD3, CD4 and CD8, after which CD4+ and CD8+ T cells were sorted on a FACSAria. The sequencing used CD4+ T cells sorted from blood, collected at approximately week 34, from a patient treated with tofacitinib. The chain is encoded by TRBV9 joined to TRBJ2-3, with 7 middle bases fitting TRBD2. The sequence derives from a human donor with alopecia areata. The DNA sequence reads TGTGCCAGCAGCGCCCATGAGGTAGCGGGAGATACGCAGTATTTT. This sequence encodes CASSAHEVAGDTQYF.